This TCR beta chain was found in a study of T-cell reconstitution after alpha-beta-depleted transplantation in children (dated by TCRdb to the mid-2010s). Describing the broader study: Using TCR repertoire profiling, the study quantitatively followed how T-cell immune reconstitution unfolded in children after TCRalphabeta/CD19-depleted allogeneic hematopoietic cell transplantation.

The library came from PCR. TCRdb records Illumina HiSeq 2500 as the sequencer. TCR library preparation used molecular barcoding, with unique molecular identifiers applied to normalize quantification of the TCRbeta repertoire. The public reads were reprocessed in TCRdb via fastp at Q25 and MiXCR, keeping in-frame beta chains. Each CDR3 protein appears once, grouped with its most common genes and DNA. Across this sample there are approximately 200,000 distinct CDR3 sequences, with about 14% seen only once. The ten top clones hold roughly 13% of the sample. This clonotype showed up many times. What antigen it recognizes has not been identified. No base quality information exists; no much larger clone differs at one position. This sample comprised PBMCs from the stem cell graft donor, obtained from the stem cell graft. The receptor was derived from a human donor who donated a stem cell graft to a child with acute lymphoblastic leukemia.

The DNA sequence is given as TGTGCCAGCAGCCAAAGGGGGGAGCAGTACTTC. The encoded protein is CASSQRGEQYF. Here the chain combines TRBV7-9 and TRBJ2-7; the best D guess is TRBD1, with 6 bases matching. The CDR3 has 11 amino acids, counting the end cysteine and phenylalanine. The CDR3 DNA has 33 bases and is translated from base 1. CDR1 is given as SEHNR and CDR2 as FQNEAQ, both from the germline V gene (reference sequence). Trimming takes 5 bases from V and 7 bases from J, and the germline ends sit 9 bases apart. The full variable domain, completed from the reference TRBV7-9 and TRBJ2-7 proteins outside the CDR3, reads DTGVSQNPRHKITKRGQNVTFRCDPISEHNRLYWYRQTLGQGPEFLTYFQNEAQLEKSRLLSDRFSAERPKGSFSTLEIQRTEQGDSAMYLCASSQRGEQYFGPGTRLTVT.